This passage covers 5 T cell receptor beta chains from one sample sequenced in a study of T cell responses to AZD1222 COVID-19 vaccine. TCRdb's copy holds only in-frame clones and misses some; the assay was immunoSEQ multiplex PCR. The table records about 120,000 clones, roughly 88% of them present only once. Here the sequenced sample was peripheral blood, taken on day 0 of AZD1222 vaccination. The receptors were sampled from an adult in good health.

The chain links TRBV3-1 (or the pseudogene TRBV3-2) to TRBJ1-2, with 9 bases that match TRBD1. The ends lost 4 bases at V and 2 bases at J; junction bases unmatched: 5. The V gene's germline CDR1 is LGHDT and CDR2 YNNKEL (reference sequence). CDR3 length: 15 amino acids. The CDR3 coding sequence is TGTGCCAGCAGCCTATCCGGGACAGGGAACTATGGCTACACCTTC. It is translated as CASSLSGTGNYGYTF.

This clone has only a few counts. The chain employs TRBV5-1 and TRBJ2-1, with D unclear. The germline V gene encodes CDR1 SGHRS and CDR2 YFSETQ. Trimming pared 2 bases from V and 6 bases from J, leaving 15 bases between. The CDR3 totals 15 residues. Here the CDR3 reads CASSLVTVGSNEQFF. The DNA of the CDR3 is TGCGCCAGCAGCTTAGTAACAGTGGGGTCCAATGAGCAGTTCTTC.

This chain uses TRBV19 with TRBJ1-6; tentatively, D is TRBD1 (5 bases). This CDR3 region has 16 residues. V lost 3 bases and J lost 6, with 15 bases in between. Germline V CDR1 and CDR2: LNHDA, SQIVND (reference sequence). The CDR3 DNA follows: TGTGCCAGTAGTATGGGGCCCGGGGGTGGTAATTCACCCCTCCACTTT. The encoded protein is CASSMGPGGGNSPLHF.

The rearrangement joins TRBV19 to TRBJ2-7, with 11 nucleotides matching TRBD2. Germline V gene data show CDR1 as LNHDA and CDR2 as SQIVND (reference sequence). This CDR3 is 17 amino acids long. V dropped 5 bases and J dropped 4; count of bases not matched to a gene: 13. In DNA, the CDR3 is TGTGCCAGTAGTCTCCCGGGACTAGCGGACCTCCCTTACGAGCAGTACTTC. Protein: CASSLPGLADLPYEQYF.

The chain joins TRBV10-3 to TRBJ1-2; D is possibly TRBD1 (5 bases). Deletions cut 1 base from V and 7 bases from J, with 10 bases between. This CDR3 is 13 amino acids long. In germline, CDR1 is ENHRY, CDR2 SYGVKD. The DNA for the CDR3 is TGTGCCATCAGTGAGTTGGGGGGAGCTGGCTACACCTTC. Protein sequence: CAISELGGAGYTF.